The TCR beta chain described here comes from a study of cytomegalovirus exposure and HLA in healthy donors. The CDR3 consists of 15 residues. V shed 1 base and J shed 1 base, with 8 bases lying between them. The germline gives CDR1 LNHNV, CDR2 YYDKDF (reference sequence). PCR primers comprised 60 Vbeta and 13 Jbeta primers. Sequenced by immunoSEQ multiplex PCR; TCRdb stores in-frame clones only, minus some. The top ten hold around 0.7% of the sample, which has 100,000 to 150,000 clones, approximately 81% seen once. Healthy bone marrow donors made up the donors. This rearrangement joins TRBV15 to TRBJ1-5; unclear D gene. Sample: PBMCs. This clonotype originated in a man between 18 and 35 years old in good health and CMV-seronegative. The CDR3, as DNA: TGTGCCACCAGCAGAGGCGTTTTAAGCAATCAGCCCCAGCATTTT. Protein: CATSRGVLSNQPQHF.